The 15 T cell receptor beta chains below all came from one sample that was sequenced in a study of identical twins. TCRdb re-called the 5' RACE reads with MiXCR, one entry per CDR3 protein. The sample shows some 1,700,000 distinct CDR3 sequences, around a third of them seen only once. The sequencing input was cord blood. All receptors come from a newborn girl in good health.

This rearrangement joins TRBV2 to TRBJ2-3, with D unresolved. The V end lost 5 bases, the J end lost 1 base, and 10 bases lay between the germline ends. CDR1 is SNHLY and CDR2 is FYNNEI in the germline V gene. This CDR3 is 14 amino acids long. CDR3 bases: TGTGCCAGCAGTAACTACCGGGGCACAGATACGCAGTATTTT. Its protein is CASSNYRGTDTQYF. Full variable domain (remainder filled in from reference TRBV2 and TRBJ2-3): EPEVTQTPSHQVTQMGQEVILRCVPISNHLYFYWYRQILGQKVEFLVSFYNNEISEKSEIFDDQFSVERPDGSNFTLKIRSTKLEDSAMYFCASSNYRGTDTQYFGPGTRLTVL.

Concerning this clonotype itself: An end of the junction differs from the germline gene, which may be a read error. Here the CDR3 reads CASTGTALSYNEQLF. The CDR3, as DNA: TGTGCCAGTACGGGGACCGCCCTTTCCTACAATGAGCAGTTATTC. The chain carries TRBV19 and TRBJ2-1; D might be TRBD1 or TRBD2, each matching 5 bases. Germline V gene lookup returns CDR1 LNHDA and CDR2 SQIVND (reference sequence). The CDR3 totals 15 residues. The entire variable domain, with the rest obtained from reference TRBV19 and TRBJ2-1, is as follows: DGGITQSPKYLFRKEGQNVTLSCEQNLNHDAMYWYRQDPGQGLRLIYYSQIVNDFQKGDIAEGYSVSREKKESFPLTVTSAQKNPTAFYLCASTGTALSYNEQLFGPGTRLTVL.

This clonotype was found a few times. This chain uses TRBV29-1 with TRBJ2-7; D ambiguous. The CDR3 has 14 amino acids. CDR1 SQVTM and CDR2 ANQGSEA come from the germline V gene. V was pared by 4 bases and J by 7 bases, with 20 bases between. CDR3 residues: CSVGLLFGHNEQYF. Written as DNA, the CDR3 is TGCAGCGTTGGTCTACTTTTCGGCCACAATGAGCAGTACTTC.

This clonotype was counted a single time. With a much larger clone just one base away, this may be a read error. The chain is built from TRBV28 and TRBJ2-5; TRBD1 might be the D (5 bases). Germline loops: CDR1 MDHEN, CDR2 SYDVKM. V was clipped by 3 bases and J by 11 bases, with 25 bases between them. The CDR3 is 16 residues long. Here the CDR3 reads CASSFVVQGQRNEQYF. The CDR3 bases are TGTGCCAGCAGTTTTGTAGTCCAGGGTCAAAGGAATGAGCAGTACTTC.

This clonotype came up many times. This sequence joins TRBV9 and TRBJ2-5, with D unclear. V dropped 0 bases and J dropped 2 bases, with 8 bases sitting between them. CDR3 length: 14 amino acids. Germline assignment: CDR1 SGDLS and CDR2 YYNGEE. CDR3 in DNA: TGTGCCAGCAGCGTAGGTGGGATACAAGAGACCCAGTACTTC. Its translation is CASSVGGIQETQYF.

This chain connects TRBV7-8 to TRBJ2-4; 12 bases line up with TRBD2. The DNA end lines up better with TRBJ2-7; the J call may be wrong. The CDR3 has 15 residues. CDR1 and CDR2 (germline): SGHVS, FQNEAQ. This chain's CDR3 is CASSPRLAGANEQYF. For the CDR3, the DNA is TGTGCCAGCAGCCCTCGACTAGCGGGGGCTAACGAGCAGTACTTC.

This clonotype was detected only a few times. The genes are TRBV5-1 and TRBJ2-1; no firm D call. This CDR3 spans 13 amino acids. The germline V and J ends were trimmed by 0 bases and 7 bases, with 8 bases remaining between them. Germline CDR1 reads SGHRS; CDR2 reads YFSETQ. The CDR3 sequence is CASSLGGKNEQFF. CDR3 bases: TGCGCCAGCAGCTTGGGAGGAAAGAATGAGCAGTTCTTC.

In nucleotides, the CDR3 is TGTGCCAGCAGCCAAGACCCCACTAGCTACGAGCAGTACTTC. Translated: CASSQDPTSYEQYF. The chain couples TRBV4-2 to TRBJ2-7, with a possible D match to TRBD2 (5 bases). Germline CDR1 LGHNA, CDR2 YNFKEQ. This CDR3 is built from 14 residues. With 0 bases removed from V and 3 bases from J, the gap between germline ends came to 9 bases.

J is TRBJ1-4 and V is TRBV6-1; D possibly corresponds to TRBD1 (5 bases). Deletions cut 6 bases from V and 8 bases from J, with 16 bases between. The CDR3 is 14 residues long. Germline V gene data show CDR1 as MNHNS and CDR2 as SASEGT. This CDR3 is CASRLVLRDEKLFF. CDR3 nucleotides: TGTGCCAGCAGGCTGGTCCTGCGGGACGAAAAACTGTTTTTT.

V gene TRBV2 combines with J gene TRBJ1-5, with 9 nucleotides matching TRBD1. Germline V gives CDR1 SNHLY, CDR2 FYNNEI. This CDR3 region has 13 residues. V lost 8 bases to trimming and J lost 3 bases; unmatched junction nucleotides: 2. CDR3 bases: TGTGCCAGCTACAGGGGGCACAATCAGCCCCAGCATTTT. Residues: CASYRGHNQPQHF.

This clonotype has more than one count but fewer than ten. The chain employs TRBV20-1 and TRBJ2-3; D ambiguous. Trimming took off 3 bases at V and 4 bases at J, with 8 bases between the two ends. There are 12 residues in the CDR3. Germline-derived CDR1 and CDR2 are DFQATT and SNEGSKA (reference sequence). The CDR3, as DNA: TGCAGTGCTAGTCAGATATCAGATACGCAGTATTTT. Its protein is CSASQISDTQYF.

This clonotype was seen ten or more times. V gene TRBV3-1 combines with J gene TRBJ1-2; no firm D call. V was shortened by 0 bases and J by 3 bases, with 8 bases between the two germline ends. This CDR3 has 14 amino acids. Germline V gene lookup returns CDR1 LGHDT and CDR2 YNNKEL (reference sequence). CDR3 residues: CASSQDAGYYGYTF. In DNA, the CDR3 is TGTGCCAGCAGCCAAGATGCAGGATACTATGGCTACACCTTC.

This rearrangement joins TRBV27 to TRBJ2-1; 7 bases are shared with TRBD1. Germline loops: CDR1 MNHEY, CDR2 SMNVEV (reference sequence). The CDR3 extends over 15 amino acids. The junction had 9 bases not matched to a gene; V was cut back by 5 bases and J by 5 bases. CDR3 in amino acids: CASSTRGLTNNEQFF. CDR3 sequence (DNA): TGTGCCAGCAGTACTAGGGGGCTAACCAACAATGAGCAGTTCTTC.

This clonotype was seen only a few times. The rearrangement uses TRBV4-1 and TRBJ1-6; 8 bases map to TRBD1. Trimming took 2 bases from V and 8 from J; bases not matched to a gene: 5. CDR1 is MGHRA and CDR2 is YSYEKL in the germline V gene. The CDR3 contains 15 residues. CDR3 sequence: CASSQLGQGYSPLHF. CDR3 nucleotide sequence: TGCGCCAGCAGCCAACTCGGACAGGGCTATTCACCCCTCCACTTT.

This chain joins TRBV29-1 and TRBJ2-1, with 10 bases aligning to TRBD2. Germline V gene data show CDR1 as SQVTM and CDR2 as ANQGSEA. The CDR3 runs 15 residues. Losses at the gene ends were 6 bases for V and 0 bases for J; bases not matched to a gene: 5. The CDR3 DNA follows: TGCAGCGTGGTCCAGCGGGGGGGCTCCTACAATGAGCAGTTCTTC. Amino acids: CSVVQRGGSYNEQFF.